This TCR beta chain was recovered during a study of cytomegalovirus exposure and HLA in healthy donors. In regard to this clone: Distinct nucleotide sequences in the sample also encode this CDR3.

PCR employed 60 Vbeta and 13 Jbeta primers. Sequenced by immunoSEQ multiplex PCR; TCRdb stores in-frame clones only, minus some. The sample includes 180,000 or so clones, more than 75% of them seen just once. This CDR3 has 14 residues. V shed 0 bases and J 5 bases; nucleotides not matched to a gene: 0. Germline V CDR1 and CDR2: SGDLS, YYNGEE. The clonotype comes from a woman in her 50s in good health and CMV-seropositive. The material sequenced was PBMCs. V gene TRBV9 combines with J gene TRBJ2-2, with TRBD1 matching over 8 bases. As DNA, the CDR3 is TGTGCCAGCAGCGTAGGACAGGGGACCGGGGAGCTGTTTTTT. Protein: CASSVGQGTGELFF.